These 22 T cell receptor beta chains share one sample of origin, sequenced in a study of shared clonotypes between healthy human individuals. The repertoire was sequenced with immunoSEQ multiplex PCR; TCRdb's copy has only in-frame clones and lacks some. This sample has 850,000 to 1,100,000 clones, with around three quarters found just once. Material: memory CD4+ T cells from PBMCs. The subset: CD45RA-negative fraction. The receptors originated from a man between 18 and 35 years old in good health. Some clones in this sample may be carry-over from other donors' samples.

The chain recombines TRBV5-6 with TRBJ1-2; the D is unclear. This CDR3 is 13 amino acids long. Trimming removed 0 bases from V and 6 bases from J, with 9 bases in between. Germline CDR1 and CDR2: SGHDT and YYEEEE. CDR3 DNA sequence: TGTGCCAGCAGCTTGGGCGGTTCTGATGGCTACACCTTC. This gives the protein CASSLGGSDGYTF.

The J gene is TRBJ2-7, the V gene TRBV6-5; 9 positions agree with TRBD1. CDR1 and CDR2 from the germline V gene are MNHEY and SVGAGI. The J segment lost 4 bases and the V segment lost 0 bases, leaving 7 bases of the junction unmatched. The CDR3 runs 16 residues. CDR3 protein: CASSYSNWGTGYEQYF. The CDR3, as DNA: TGTGCCAGCAGTTACTCGAATTGGGGGACAGGGTACGAGCAGTACTTC.

The chain links TRBV5-3 to TRBJ2-3; 11 bases match TRBD2. TRBV5-3 is filed as an ORF, its function uncertain. The V and J ends lost 3 bases and 4 bases, in that order; junction bases with no gene match: 13. The CDR3 has 18 residues. The chain's CDR3 is CARSWRQPTSGGPDTQYF. The CDR3 DNA sequence: TGTGCCAGAAGCTGGAGGCAACCTACTAGCGGGGGTCCAGATACGCAGTATTTT.

The rearrangement links TRBV2 to TRBJ2-5; no firm D call. The CDR3 is made up of 12 amino acids. CDR1 is SNHLY and CDR2 is FYNNEI in the germline V gene. The V end lost 7 bases, the J end lost 0 bases, and 6 bases lay between the germline ends. Here the CDR3 reads CASNQYQETQYF. CDR3 nucleotide sequence: TGTGCCAGCAATCAGTACCAAGAGACCCAGTACTTC.

This clone occurred once. The rearrangement joins TRBV18 to TRBJ2-1, with 10 positions matching TRBD2. The CDR3 loop spans 16 amino acids. The germline CDR1 and CDR2 sequences are KGHSH and LQKENI. V shed 5 bases and J 6 bases; nucleotides not matched to a gene: 10. The CDR3 loop reads CASSGQPSGSINEQFF. The CDR3 DNA reads TGTGCCAGCTCAGGTCAACCTAGCGGGAGTATCAATGAGCAGTTCTTC. The full variable domain, with the rest looked up from reference TRBV18 and TRBJ2-1, is NAGVMQNPRHLVRRRGQEARLRCSPMKGHSHVYWYRQLPEEGLKFMVYLQKENIIDESGMPKERFSAEFPKEGPSILRIQQVVRGDSAAYFCASSGQPSGSINEQFFGPGTRLTVL.

On this clone: This specimen includes other DNA sequences encoding the same CDR3. The gene calls are TRBV15 and TRBJ2-7; a possible D gene is TRBD2 (5 bases). The CDR3 loop spans 12 amino acids. Germline CDR1 is LNHNV and CDR2 is YYDKDF (reference sequence). V was cut by 6 bases and J by 7 bases, with 13 bases left in between. The CDR3 region has the DNA TGTGCCACCAGTCCTCGGGGTGGTGAGCAGTACTTC. It specifies CATSPRGGEQYF.

The count of this clone is one. This sequence joins TRBV6-1 and TRBJ2-4; TRBD2 aligns across 9 bases. Germline values: CDR1 MNHNS, CDR2 SASEGT. CDR3 length: 14 amino acids. J was trimmed by 13 bases and V by 6 bases; bases with no gene match: 13. CDR3 nucleotide sequence: TGTGCCAGCAGCCCAAATCCGGGACTAGCCGAACAGTACTTC. Its protein product is CASSPNPGLAEQYF.

This clone was observed a handful of times. The chain couples TRBV28 to TRBJ2-1; 9 bases map to TRBD2. V shed 3 bases, J shed 10 bases, and the junction held 7 bases outside the gene matches. The germline gives CDR1 MDHEN, CDR2 SYDVKM. The CDR3 is 14 residues long. The CDR3 region has the DNA TGTGCCAGCAGTTTCGGGCTAGCGGGAAGGGAGCAGTTCTTC. This gives the protein CASSFGLAGREQFF.

As concerns this clone: Other DNA sequences of this sample code for an identical CDR3. Here the CDR3 DNA reads TGCGCCAGCAGCTTAGTGGATAGCACAGATACGCAGTATTTT. It yields the protein CASSLVDSTDTQYF. The gene calls are TRBV5-1 and TRBJ2-3; D unclear. Germline V gives CDR1 SGHRS, CDR2 YFSETQ. V was shortened by 2 bases and J by 0 bases, with 7 bases between the two germline ends. This CDR3 is 14 amino acids long.

V and J are TRBV2 and TRBJ1-1; D uncertain. Germline loops: CDR1 SNHLY, CDR2 FYNNEI. The CDR3 extends over 13 amino acids. V gave up 5 bases and J gave up 4 bases, with 11 bases separating them. The CDR3 loop reads CASSNRMGTEAFF. The CDR3 region has the DNA TGTGCCAGCAGTAACCGGATGGGCACTGAAGCTTTCTTT.

The chain uses TRBV30 and TRBJ2-1; 9 bases are shared with TRBD2. Germline-derived CDR1 and CDR2 are GTSNPN and SVGIG (reference sequence). The CDR3 sequence is 16 residues long. V shed 1 base, J shed 4 bases, and the junction held 8 bases outside the gene matches. CDR3 coding DNA: TGTGCCTGGAGTGCACGACTAGCGGAAAGATACAATGAGCAGTTCTTC. As protein: CAWSARLAERYNEQFF. Drawing the rest from reference TRBV30 and TRBJ2-1, the complete variable domain is SQTIHQWPATLVQPVGSPLSLECTVEGTSNPNLYWYRQAAGRGLQLLFYSVGIGQISSEVPQNLSASRPQDRQFILSSKKLLLSDSGFYLCAWSARLAERYNEQFFGPGTRLTVL.

The gene calls are TRBV2 and TRBJ2-1; 13 bases agree with TRBD2. Trimming removed 6 bases from V and 9 bases from J; junction bases left unmatched: 8. This CDR3 region has 15 residues. Germline V gene lookup returns CDR1 SNHLY and CDR2 FYNNEI. CDR3 DNA: TGTGCCAGCAGCCGGACTAGCGGGAGTACCGGTGAGCAGTTCTTC. Its protein product is CASSRTSGSTGEQFF.

CDR3 nucleotide sequence: TGCAGCGTGGGACAGGGTCGGGCCACTGAAGCTTTCTTT. Protein product: CSVGQGRATEAFF. The rearrangement links TRBV29-1 to TRBJ1-1; 9 bases fit TRBD1. Per germline, CDR1 SQVTM and CDR2 ANQGSEA. Unmatched junction bases numbered 6, after V lost 6 bases and J lost 4 bases. The CDR3 runs 13 residues.

The V gene is TRBV5-1, the J gene TRBJ1-2; D is unresolved. Germline V gene sequence: CDR1 SGHRS, CDR2 YFSETQ. This CDR3 is built from 15 residues. Trimming cost V 0 bases and J 0 bases, with 9 bases left between them. The CDR3 nucleotides read TGCGCCAGCAGCTTGGGTGGAGGAGCTAACTATGGCTACACCTTC. This sequence encodes CASSLGGGANYGYTF.

The chain is built from TRBV4-1 and TRBJ2-2, with D maybe TRBD2 (5 bases). The V gene lost 1 base and the J gene lost 1 base, with 10 bases spanning the gap. The CDR3 has 16 amino acids. Per the germline V gene, CDR1 is MGHRA and CDR2 is YSYEKL. The CDR3 is CASSQGPSGNTGELFF. The CDR3 region has the DNA TGCGCCAGCAGCCAAGGTCCGAGCGGGAACACCGGGGAGCTGTTTTTT.

The gene calls are TRBV7-2 and TRBJ1-1; D gene unclear. V was pared by 1 base and J by 4 bases, with 13 bases between. There are 15 residues in the CDR3. CDR1 and CDR2 from the germline V gene are SGHTA and FQGNSA. The CDR3 sequence is CASSLGPGWVTEAFF. Here the CDR3 DNA reads TGTGCCAGCAGCTTAGGGCCGGGATGGGTCACTGAAGCTTTCTTT.

A few counts support this clone. This chain uses TRBV28 with TRBJ1-1; no clear D gene. The V end lost 2 bases, the J end lost 6 bases, and 10 bases lay between the germline ends. Germline-derived CDR1 and CDR2 are MDHEN and SYDVKM. CDR3 length equals 13 residues. In DNA form, the CDR3 reads TGTGCCAGCAGTTTAGATCGCTACCCTGAAGCTTTCTTT. Amino acids: CASSLDRYPEAFF.

This clone has only a few counts. J is TRBJ2-1 and V is TRBV10-3; 8 nucleotides match TRBD1. Germline CDR1 reads ENHRY; CDR2 reads SYGVKD. This CDR3 comprises 11 residues. The V gene end was trimmed by 9 bases and the J gene end by 10 bases; junction bases not matched to a gene: 5. CDR3 in DNA: TGTGCCATTGACAGGGGAACGGAGCAGTTCTTC. Residues: CAIDRGTEQFF.

This clone was seen once. The chain carries TRBV6-6 and TRBJ1-4; D not certain. Germline V gene sequence: CDR1 MNHNY, CDR2 SVGAGI (reference sequence). V lost 5 bases and J 7 bases, leaving 14 bases between the germline ends. This CDR3 has 14 amino acids. CDR3 coding DNA: TGTGCCAGCAGTCGGGGTAGGGAGGGTGAAAAACTGTTTTTT. Translating gives CASSRGREGEKLFF.

The chain uses TRBV10-3 and TRBJ1-1; D uncertain. The V gene's germline CDR1 is ENHRY and CDR2 SYGVKD. The ends were cut back, 2 bases at V and 1 base at J, with 8 bases in the middle. The CDR3 covers 14 residues. The CDR3 spells CAISEGNSNTEAFF. For the CDR3, the DNA is TGTGCCATCAGTGAGGGCAACTCGAACACTGAAGCTTTCTTT.

The rearrangement links TRBV2 to TRBJ1-3; D is perhaps TRBD1 (5 bases). CDR1 SNHLY and CDR2 FYNNEI come from the germline V gene. Deletions cut 3 bases from V and 4 bases from J, with 10 bases between. This CDR3 is 14 amino acids long. This CDR3 reads CASSEGGPGNTIYF. The CDR3 region has the DNA TGTGCCAGCAGTGAGGGGGGACCGGGAAACACCATATATTTT.

V is TRBV6-5 and J is TRBJ2-7; 9 bases agree with TRBD2. J was trimmed by 5 bases and V by 0 bases; bases with no gene match: 5. The CDR3 runs to 15 residues. Germline CDR1 reads MNHEY; CDR2 reads SVGAGI. The DNA of the CDR3 is TGTGCCAGCAGTTACTCTAGCGGGAGACTTGACGAGCAGTACTTC. Translating gives CASSYSSGRLDEQYF.